This entry is about one TCR beta chain. This sample includes further DNA sequences coding for the same CDR3. These data originate in a study of beta chain features in type 1 diabetes. Between the trimmed V and J ends, which lost 0 bases and 2 bases, there was a span of 7 bases. The CDR3 totals 14 residues. Germline CDR1 reads MNHEY; CDR2 reads SVGAGI. Of the isolated RNA, all was reverse transcribed, and so the sequenced material was expressed TCRB transcripts. TCRdb's table, derived via immunoSEQ multiplex PCR, lists solely in-frame clones and lacks some. Of around 500,000 clones listed, around 10% are singletons.

The sequenced sample consisted of naive CD4+ T cells from blood. The receptor comes from a woman under 30 in good health. The chain uses TRBV6-5 and TRBJ2-5, with D perhaps matching TRBD1 (5 bases). The CDR3 loop is CASSYSTAQETQYF. The CDR3 DNA follows: TGTGCCAGCAGTTACTCGACAGCTCAAGAGACCCAGTACTTC.